This entry features one TCR beta chain sequence. This sample is part of a study of blood T cell repertoires in COVID-19. Overall study: Whether acute or convalescent, the COVID-19 samples came from the United States, Italy and Spain. In each case, the material was cDNA or gDNA derived from T cells, B-cell-depleted T cells, or PBMCs.

CDR3 size: 15 residues. The germline V gene encodes CDR1 SGHAT and CDR2 FQNNGV. V shed 2 bases and J 9 bases; nucleotides not matched to a gene: 7. Authors' processing steps: Estimates of nucleated cell counts were drawn from the amplification of reference gene primers. Data came from immunoSEQ multiplex PCR; TCRdb stores just in-frame clones and leaves some out. D and trimming come from the DNA, and the V and J calls and clone size come from that table. There are 85,000 to 95,000 clones in the sample; about 89% occur only once, and around 7% lies in the top ten. The chain recombines TRBV11-2 with TRBJ2-1; TRBD2 agrees at 10 bases. The TCR originated in a human donor with acute or convalescent COVID-19. The donor label of this sample is uncertain. The specimen was peripheral blood. Here the CDR3 reads CASSLSRTSGGEQFF. CDR3 DNA: TGTGCCAGCAGCTTATCTAGGACTAGCGGAGGTGAGCAGTTCTTC.